A single TCR beta chain is shown here with its context. Its matching antigen is unknown. No infections or other immune events were documented during collection. Sequencing was performed with immunoSEQ multiplex PCR; in TCRdb, only in-frame clones are kept and a portion is missing. Of approximately 140,000 clones detected, roughly 90% appear once; the ten largest clones hold about 8%. This entry comes from a study of identifying expanded T cells in peripheral blood. General study points: Over about two and four weeks, about 17 and 20 clones changed, versus around 1.3 between replicates.

Specimen: blood. This clonotype was sampled from a person aged 18 to 69 in good health.

The CDR3 region has the DNA TGTGCCAGCAGTTTAGGGGCAGGGGCGACTTATGGCTACACCTTC. Its protein is CASSLGAGATYGYTF. This chain uses TRBV28 with TRBJ1-2; D is perhaps TRBD1 (6 bases). The V end lost 2 bases, the J end lost 5 bases, and 15 bases lay between the germline ends. The CDR3 loop spans 15 amino acids. The germline V gene encodes CDR1 MDHEN and CDR2 SYDVKM.